This TCR beta chain emerged from a study of regulatory T cells in long-lasting Graves disease. General study findings and limits: When disease was persistent, TRBV28, TRBJ1-2 and TRBJ2-5 were the favored segments.

This clonotype was counted ten times or more. The antigen is undetermined. Building the TCR beta libraries relied on iRepertoire HTBI primers, and CDR3 regions underwent Arm-PCR. TCRdb analysed the multiplex PCR reads with MiXCR anew, one entry per CDR3 protein. The sample lists around 250,000 distinct CDR3 sequences; around 18% were seen once. The CDR3 has 15 residues. The V gene's germline CDR1 is SGHRS and CDR2 YFSETQ. Trimming removed 0 bases from V and 0 bases from J, with 10 bases in between. Regarding time point: newly diagnosed GD, antithyroid drugs for less than 3 months. PBMC RNA served as the TCR library source. This sample was shared with a second study, whose subject was T cells in Graves' hyperthyroidism and ophthalmopathy.

The sequencing used peripheral blood mononuclear cells (PBMCs), collected at new diagnosis, from a patient treated with antithyroid drugs. This chain uses TRBV5-1 with TRBJ2-7, with D perhaps TRBD1 or TRBD2 (5 bases each). The origin of this receptor is a woman aged 30 to 39 with Graves disease. The CDR3: CASSLGQGVSYEQYF. The CDR3 DNA reads as TGCGCCAGCAGCTTGGGGCAGGGAGTCTCCTACGAGCAGTACTTC.